The 25 T cell receptor beta chains below were found in one sample sequenced in a study of Ad26.COV2.S vaccination and SARS-CoV-2 variants. Profiled with immunoSEQ multiplex PCR; TCRdb holds only in-frame clones, not every one. Here the sample spans under 150,000 clones, 86% being singletons. Sequencing was performed on peripheral blood, taken after recovery from COVID-19. The receptors were gathered from a human donor who had recovered from COVID-19.

V is TRBV5-6 and J is TRBJ1-6; no definite D call. Germline V gene sequence: CDR1 SGHDT, CDR2 YYEEEE. The CDR3 covers 15 residues. Trimming left V 1 base short and J 9 bases short, with 14 bases between. This CDR3 reads CASSLLGSLRSPLHF. The CDR3 DNA sequence: TGTGCCAGCAGCTTGTTAGGGTCCCTTCGTTCACCCCTCCACTTT.

V is TRBV5-5 and J is TRBJ2-5, with D possibly TRBD1 on 6 matching bases. CDR1 is SGHKS, CDR2 YYEKEE, per germline (reference sequence). The V gene lost 0 bases and the J gene lost 2 bases, with 11 bases spanning the gap. The CDR3 sequence is 15 residues long. This CDR3 is CASSLAGQGQETQYF. The CDR3 DNA is TGTGCCAGCAGCTTGGCGGGACAAGGACAAGAGACCCAGTACTTC.

Concerning this clone: It is unclear where the CDR3 begins or ends on the DNA, so no DNA is shown, and the CDR3 is as TCRdb lists it. The gene calls are TRBV2 and TRBJ1-2. Germline CDR1 SNHLY, CDR2 FYNNEI. The CDR3 adds up to 12 amino acids, both ends counted. This CDR3 reads CASSVGSGIPYF.

The rearrangement joins TRBV3-1 (or the pseudogene TRBV3-2) to TRBJ1-2; TRBD1 is a possible D gene (5 bases). CDR3 length equals 15 residues. V was trimmed by 3 bases and J by 5 bases, leaving 16 bases between them. From germline, CDR1 is LGHDT and CDR2 YNNKEL (reference sequence). The CDR3 protein is CASSHNKGTVYGYTF. DNA for the CDR3: TGTGCCAGCAGCCACAACAAGGGGACGGTTTATGGCTACACCTTC.

In this sample, this clone turned up once. The chain carries TRBV27 and TRBJ1-2; 8 positions agree with TRBD1. The CDR3 covers 13 residues. V dropped 5 bases and J dropped 3; count of bases not matched to a gene: 2. Germline CDR1 reads MNHEY; CDR2 reads SMNVEV (reference sequence). CDR3 region: CASSADRDYGYTF. The CDR3 DNA reads TGTGCCAGCAGTGCGGACAGGGACTATGGCTACACCTTC.

The chain uses TRBV4-2 and TRBJ1-4, with TRBD1 identical over 7 bases. Trimming took 3 bases from V and 7 from J; bases not matched to a gene: 2. Germline CDR1 is LGHNA and CDR2 is YNFKEQ. The CDR3 is 13 residues long. In DNA, the CDR3 is TGTGCCAGCAGCCAGGACAGGCGTGAAAAACTGTTTTTT. This codes for CASSQDRREKLFF.

Many counts were recorded for this clone. This chain connects TRBV27 to TRBJ1-1; 10 bases are a match to TRBD1. This CDR3 contains 18 residues. The germline gives CDR1 MNHEY, CDR2 SMNVEV (reference sequence). The trim removed 6 bases at V and 0 bases at J, leaving 13 bases unmatched. CDR3 sequence (DNA): TGTGCCAGCAGCCCTCTAACCGGGACAGGGGACTTGAACACTGAAGCTTTCTTT. This codes for CASSPLTGTGDLNTEAFF.

A note on this clone: This specimen includes other DNA sequences encoding the same CDR3. The rearrangement uses TRBV28 and TRBJ1-2, with a weak D call TRBD1 (5 bases). Germline V gene data show CDR1 as MDHEN and CDR2 as SYDVKM. This CDR3 is built from 14 residues. Trimming stripped 2 bases from V and 5 bases from J, with 12 bases between. Here the CDR3 reads CASSLVGGGYGYTF. Here the CDR3 DNA reads TGTGCCAGCAGTTTAGTTGGGGGTGGATATGGCTACACCTTC.

V usage is TRBV11-2 and J usage is TRBJ2-7; D may be TRBD1 (6 bases). V lost 0 bases and J 0 bases, leaving 12 bases between the germline ends. The germline V gene encodes CDR1 SGHAT and CDR2 FQNNGV. This CDR3 comprises 16 residues. The CDR3 DNA is TGTGCCAGCAGCTTAGATCTAGGGACACTCTCCTACGAGCAGTACTTC. It is translated as CASSLDLGTLSYEQYF.

This clone was seen a handful of times. The rearrangement links TRBV19 to TRBJ2-1; D is perhaps TRBD2 (6 bases). The CDR3 length is 14 residues. Trimming stripped 6 bases from V and 6 bases from J, with 15 bases between. CDR1 is LNHDA and CDR2 is SQIVND in the germline V gene (reference sequence). CDR3 amino acids: CASRSMTSSNEQFF. CDR3 nucleotides: TGTGCCAGTAGATCAATGACTAGTTCCAATGAGCAGTTCTTC. The variable domain in full, completed from reference TRBV19 and TRBJ2-1, reads DGGITQSPKYLFRKEGQNVTLSCEQNLNHDAMYWYRQDPGQGLRLIYYSQIVNDFQKGDIAEGYSVSREKKESFPLTVTSAQKNPTAFYLCASRSMTSSNEQFFGPGTRLTVL.

This sequence joins TRBV19 and TRBJ1-2; D not certain. This CDR3 is 13 amino acids long. V lost 3 bases to trimming and J lost 4 bases, with 9 bases between them. Germline CDR1 reads LNHDA; CDR2 reads SQIVND (reference sequence). CDR3 residues: CASSINGPYGYTF. In DNA form, the CDR3 reads TGTGCCAGTAGTATTAATGGCCCCTATGGCTACACCTTC. The full variable domain, completed using reference TRBV19 and TRBJ1-2, is DGGITQSPKYLFRKEGQNVTLSCEQNLNHDAMYWYRQDPGQGLRLIYYSQIVNDFQKGDIAEGYSVSREKKESFPLTVTSAQKNPTAFYLCASSINGPYGYTFGSGTRLTVV.

The genes are TRBV11-3 and TRBJ2-2; D call uncertain. The germline V gene encodes CDR1 SGHNT and CDR2 YENEEA. The CDR3 is made up of 12 amino acids. V lost 5 bases and J 6 bases, leaving 7 bases between the germline ends. CDR3 DNA sequence: TGTGCCAGCAGCCTACTACCCGGGGAGCTGTTTTTT. Protein product: CASSLLPGELFF.

This chain uses TRBV7-9 with TRBJ1-4; 9 bases align to TRBD1. J lost 8 bases, V lost 5 bases, and 9 bases had no gene match. The CDR3 totals 15 residues. The V gene's germline CDR1 is SEHNR and CDR2 FQNEAQ (reference sequence). For the CDR3, the DNA is TGTGCCAGCAGCCCCCCGGGACAGGGAGAGGAAAAACTGTTTTTT. Its translation: CASSPPGQGEEKLFF.

The chain has TRBV27 and TRBJ1-5; D unclear. This CDR3 is built from 12 residues. The germline V and J ends were trimmed by 8 bases and 5 bases, with 10 bases remaining between them. Germline values: CDR1 MNHEY, CDR2 SMNVEV (reference sequence). CDR3 DNA: TGTGCCAGCGGAAAAATCGATCAGCCCCAGCATTTT. Translation: CASGKIDQPQHF.

The rearrangement joins TRBV5-1 to TRBJ1-1; D might be TRBD1 (5 bases). Looked up from germline, CDR1 is SGHRS and CDR2 is YFSETQ. Trimming shortened V by 4 bases and J by 3 bases, and 13 bases separated the two germline ends. The CDR3 runs 14 residues. In DNA, the CDR3 is TGCGCCAGCAGCCCAGGGTATACTTACACTGAAGCTTTCTTT. Encoded protein: CASSPGYTYTEAFF.

The chain carries TRBV19 and TRBJ1-2, with TRBD1 matching over 7 bases. Unmatched junction bases numbered 13, after V lost 7 bases and J lost 8 bases. Germline V gene data show CDR1 as LNHDA and CDR2 as SQIVND (reference sequence). This CDR3 region has 14 residues. As DNA, the CDR3 is TGTGCCAGTAAGACCCATAAGGGGGCGCGGGGCTACACCTTC. Its protein product is CASKTHKGARGYTF.

The chain joins TRBV7-9 to TRBJ2-2, with D possibly TRBD1 on 6 matching bases. The V end was cut by 4 bases, the J end by 5 bases, with 8 bases between. Germline-derived CDR1 and CDR2 are SEHNR and FQNEAQ (reference sequence). This CDR3 has 13 residues. The CDR3 DNA reads as TGTGCCAGCAGCTGGGACATAACCGGGGAGCTGTTTTTT. It encodes CASSWDITGELFF.

To note about this clone: At one of its ends the junction is not consistent with the germline gene, which may arise from a read error. This chain joins TRBV11-2 and TRBJ2-7, with 7 bases that match TRBD1. The CDR3 spans 12 residues. Germline V gene data show CDR1 as SGHAT and CDR2 as FQNNGV. This CDR3 reads CASSLDRDSLHF. The DNA for the CDR3 is TGTGCCAGCAGCTTGGACCGGGACAGCCTGCACTTC.

The CDR3 sequence: CASSLGWNTEAFF. CDR3 coding DNA: TGTGCCAGCAGCTTAGGGTGGAACACTGAAGCTTTCTTT. The chain has TRBV7-2 and TRBJ1-1; no definite D call. Germline V lookup: CDR1 SGHTA, CDR2 FQGNSA. The CDR3 has 13 amino acids. Trimming removed 1 base from V and 1 base from J, with 4 bases in between.

V is TRBV2 and J is TRBJ2-1; TRBD2 aligns across 9 bases. With V trimmed by 6 bases and J by 6 bases, 12 bases remained unmatched. Germline CDR1 SNHLY, CDR2 FYNNEI. This CDR3 has 16 residues. The CDR3 spells CASRPQTSGRGNEQFF. DNA of the CDR3: TGTGCCAGCAGACCCCAGACTAGCGGCCGGGGCAATGAGCAGTTCTTC.

The chain is built from TRBV5-5 and TRBJ2-7; 7 positions match TRBD1. This CDR3 spans 13 amino acids. Germline assignment: CDR1 SGHKS and CDR2 YYEKEE (reference sequence). Unmatched junction bases numbered 2, after V lost 2 bases and J lost 3 bases. CDR3 in DNA: TGTGCCAGCAGCTTAGGGACAGACTACGAGCAGTACTTC. Translation: CASSLGTDYEQYF.

The V call is TRBV11-2, the J call TRBJ1-4; the match to TRBD1 covers 9 bases. CDR1 is SGHAT, CDR2 FQNNGV, per germline. CDR3 length: 16 residues. The ends lost 1 base at V and 5 bases at J; junction bases unmatched: 5. Here the CDR3 reads CASSLGGGQGNEKLFF. The CDR3 coding sequence is TGTGCCAGCAGCTTAGGGGGTGGACAGGGGAATGAAAAACTGTTTTTT.

The rearrangement uses TRBV19 and TRBJ1-5; D may be TRBD1 (5 bases). Germline CDR1 is LNHDA and CDR2 is SQIVND (reference sequence). This CDR3 has 13 residues. Trimming took off 2 bases at V and 9 bases at J, with 11 bases between the two ends. CDR3 in amino acids: CASSITGESPQHF. CDR3 sequence (DNA): TGTGCCAGTAGTATAACGGGGGAATCGCCCCAGCATTTT. The complete variable domain, with remaining parts taken from reference TRBV19 and TRBJ1-5, reads DGGITQSPKYLFRKEGQNVTLSCEQNLNHDAMYWYRQDPGQGLRLIYYSQIVNDFQKGDIAEGYSVSREKKESFPLTVTSAQKNPTAFYLCASSITGESPQHFGDGTRLSIL.

V is TRBV9 and J is TRBJ2-7, with D hard to call. This CDR3 region has 15 residues. CDR1 is SGDLS and CDR2 is YYNGEE in the germline V gene. V lost 0 bases and J 2 bases, leaving 12 bases between the germline ends. CDR3: CASSVGQSNPYEQYF. The CDR3, as DNA: TGTGCCAGCAGCGTAGGGCAGTCCAACCCCTACGAGCAGTACTTC. The complete variable domain, with remaining parts taken from reference TRBV9 and TRBJ2-7, reads DSGVTQTPKHLITATGQRVTLRCSPRSGDLSVYWYQQSLDQGLQFLIQYYNGEERAKGNILERFSAQQFPDLHSELNLSSLELGDSALYFCASSVGQSNPYEQYFGPGTRLTVT.

This chain links TRBV5-1 with TRBJ2-2, with TRBD1 as a possible D gene (6 bases). Germline V gene sequence: CDR1 SGHRS, CDR2 YFSETQ. This CDR3 region has 15 residues. Between the trimmed V and J ends, which lost 4 bases and 3 bases, there was a span of 13 bases. CDR3 residues: CASSRIRGDTGELFF. CDR3 sequence (DNA): TGCGCCAGCAGCCGCATCAGGGGAGACACCGGGGAGCTGTTTTTT.